This TCR beta chain stems from a study of molecular identifiers for immune sequencing clone quantification. Whole-study results and caveats: Effector cells had over 98% of their molecules in clones above 20 RNA copies, while naive cells had under 1%.

TCRdb redid the calling of the PCR reads with MiXCR, one entry per CDR3 protein. The data contain 90,000 or so distinct CDR3 sequences, nearly 25% of them seen just once; the ten biggest clones take up approximately 0.78%. The CD8+CD4-CCR7+CD45RA+ phenotype defined the sorted naive CD8 T cells. This clonotype has at least ten counts. Its matching antigen is unknown. The TCR originated in a human donor in good health. Some libraries in this study had Jurkat cell RNA spiked in. Specimen: naive CD8+ T cells from blood, with Jurkat cell RNA spiked in. Documented subset: FACS-sorted CD8+CD4-CCR7+CD45RA+ naive T cells.

CDR3 in DNA: TGTGCCAGTAGTATGCAGGGGGCTCAGCCCCAGCATTTT. Amino acids: CASSMQGAQPQHF. V gene TRBV19 combines with J gene TRBJ1-5, with 8 bases fitting TRBD1. Germline V gives CDR1 LNHDA, CDR2 SQIVND (reference sequence). This CDR3 contains 13 residues. J gave up 6 bases and V 3 bases, and 1 base lay outside the gene matches.